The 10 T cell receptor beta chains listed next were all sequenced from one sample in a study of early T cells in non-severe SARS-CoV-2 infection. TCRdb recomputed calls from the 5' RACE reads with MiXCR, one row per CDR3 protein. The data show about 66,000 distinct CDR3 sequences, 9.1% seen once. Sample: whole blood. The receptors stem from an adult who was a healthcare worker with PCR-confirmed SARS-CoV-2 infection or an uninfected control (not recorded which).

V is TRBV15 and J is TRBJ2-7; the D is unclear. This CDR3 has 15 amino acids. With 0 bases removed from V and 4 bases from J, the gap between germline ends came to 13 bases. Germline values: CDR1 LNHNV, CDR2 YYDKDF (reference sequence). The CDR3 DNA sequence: TGTGCCACCAGCAGAGATTCGGCAGGTGAATACGAGCAGTACTTC. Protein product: CATSRDSAGEYEQYF.

CDR3 protein: CASSDGAATNEKLFF. For the CDR3, the DNA is TGTGCCAGCAGTGACGGGGCCGCAACTAATGAAAAACTGTTTTTT. V is TRBV6-1 and J is TRBJ1-4; D is perhaps TRBD1 (5 bases). The V end was cut by 3 bases, the J end by 0 bases, with 8 bases between. CDR3 length equals 15 residues. Germline V lookup: CDR1 MNHNS, CDR2 SASEGT.

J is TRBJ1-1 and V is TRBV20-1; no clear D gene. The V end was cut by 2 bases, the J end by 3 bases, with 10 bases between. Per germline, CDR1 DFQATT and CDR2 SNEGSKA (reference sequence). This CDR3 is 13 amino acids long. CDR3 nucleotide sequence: TGCAGTGCTAGAACTAGTGGAGACACTGAAGCTTTCTTT. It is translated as CSARTSGDTEAFF.

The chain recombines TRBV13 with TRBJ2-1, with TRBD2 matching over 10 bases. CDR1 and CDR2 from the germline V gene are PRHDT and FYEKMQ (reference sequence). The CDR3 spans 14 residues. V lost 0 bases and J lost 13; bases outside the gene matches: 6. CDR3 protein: CASSLGLAGGDQFF. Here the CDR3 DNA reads TGTGCCAGCAGCTTAGGATTAGCGGGAGGAGATCAGTTCTTC.

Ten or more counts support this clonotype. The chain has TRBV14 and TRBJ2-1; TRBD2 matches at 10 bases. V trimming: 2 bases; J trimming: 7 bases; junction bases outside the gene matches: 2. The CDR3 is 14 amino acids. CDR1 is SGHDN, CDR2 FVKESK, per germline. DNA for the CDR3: TGTGCCAGCAGCCAACTAGCGGGAGTTAATGAGCAGTTCTTC. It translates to CASSQLAGVNEQFF.

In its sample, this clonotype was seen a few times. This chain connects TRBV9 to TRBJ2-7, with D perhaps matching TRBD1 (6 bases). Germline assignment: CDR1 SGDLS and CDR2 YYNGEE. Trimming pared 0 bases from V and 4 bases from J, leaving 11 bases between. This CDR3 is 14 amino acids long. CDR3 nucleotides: TGTGCCAGCAGCGTAGAACCAGGGGCTTACGAGCAGTACTTC. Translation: CASSVEPGAYEQYF.

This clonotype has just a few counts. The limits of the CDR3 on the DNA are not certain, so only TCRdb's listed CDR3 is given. The CDR3 spells CASSHPNPGLAGSEPGSCFF. The chain combines TRBV23-1 with TRBJ2-2; the table's D call, TRBD2, has no DNA check behind it. TRBV23-1 is placed among ORFs of uncertain function. The CDR3 is made up of 20 amino acids, end residues included.

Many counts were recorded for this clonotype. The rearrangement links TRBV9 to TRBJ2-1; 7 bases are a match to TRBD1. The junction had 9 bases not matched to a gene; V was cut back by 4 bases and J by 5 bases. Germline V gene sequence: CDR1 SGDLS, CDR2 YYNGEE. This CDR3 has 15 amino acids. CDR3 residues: CASSRKLTGDNEQFF. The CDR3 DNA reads TGTGCCAGCAGCCGAAAGCTTACAGGGGACAATGAGCAGTTCTTC.

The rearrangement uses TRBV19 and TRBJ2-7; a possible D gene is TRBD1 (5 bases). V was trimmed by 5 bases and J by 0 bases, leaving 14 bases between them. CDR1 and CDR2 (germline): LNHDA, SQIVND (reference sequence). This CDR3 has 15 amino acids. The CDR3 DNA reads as TGTGCCAGTAGTTCAGACAGCCAAAGCTCCTACGAGCAGTACTTC. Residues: CASSSDSQSSYEQYF.

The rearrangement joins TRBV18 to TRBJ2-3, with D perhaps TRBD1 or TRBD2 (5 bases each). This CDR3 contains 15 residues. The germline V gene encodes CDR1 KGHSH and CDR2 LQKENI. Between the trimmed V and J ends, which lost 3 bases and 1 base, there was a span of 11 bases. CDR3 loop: CASSPGVSGTDTQYF. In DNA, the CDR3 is TGTGCCAGCTCACCGGGGGTTTCAGGCACAGATACGCAGTATTTT.